The 6 T cell receptor beta chains listed next were all sequenced from one sample in a study of blood T cells in healthy people across ages. Together with a sample-barcoded 5' primer, a J-beta primer mix was included in a second PCR lasting about 7 to 11 cycles. Via MiXCR, TCRdb re-called the 5' RACE reads, giving one row per CDR3 protein. The sample lists roughly 1,000,000 distinct CDR3 sequences, approximately 26% occurring once. The sample was also linked to a second study, of T cells of mothers and their children.

Source material: blood. The receptor source for this set is a girl aged 2-10 years in good health.

V gene TRBV6-5 combines with J gene TRBJ1-4; D is undetermined. Germline V gene lookup returns CDR1 MNHEY and CDR2 SVGAGI. CDR3 length equals 11 residues. CDR3 nucleotides: TGTGCGTCTGGGGTAGGCGAAAAACTGTTTTTT. This codes for CASGVGEKLFF.

The chain recombines TRBV7-8 with TRBJ2-2, with D hard to call. This CDR3 comprises 13 residues. The germline CDR1 and CDR2 sequences are SGHVS and FQNEAQ. Trimming stripped 10 bases from V and 3 bases from J, with 12 bases between. The CDR3 DNA reads TGTGCCAACGGAGAGGACCACACCGGGGAGCTGTTTTTT. It is translated as CANGEDHTGELFF.

This clonotype was observed a handful of times. The rearrangement links TRBV24-1 to TRBJ2-7; 7 positions match TRBD1. The germline gives CDR1 KGHDR, CDR2 SFDVKD. This CDR3 contains 14 residues. The junction had 2 bases not matched to a gene; V was cut back by 1 base and J by 3 bases. CDR3 in DNA: TGTGCCACCAGTGATTTCGGACAGGACTACGAGCAGTACTTC. Translating gives CATSDFGQDYEQYF.

This clonotype was recorded at least ten times. The chain has TRBV4-2 and TRBJ2-1; unclear D gene. V was cut by 1 base and J by 8 bases, with 6 bases left in between. This CDR3 contains 12 residues. The germline gives CDR1 LGHNA, CDR2 YNFKEQ. In nucleotides, the CDR3 is TGTGCCAGCAGCCAAGCCCCGGATGAGCAGTTCTTC. Its translation: CASSQAPDEQFF.

DNA for the CDR3: TGTGCCAGCAGCTTGACTACAGGAATGATACAAGAGACCCAGTACTTC. It translates to CASSLTTGMIQETQYF. The V gene is TRBV11-1, the J gene TRBJ2-5, with D tentatively TRBD1 or TRBD2 (5 bases each). V gave up 3 bases and J gave up 2 bases, with 16 bases separating them. From germline, CDR1 is SGHAT and CDR2 FQDESV (reference sequence). This CDR3 is 16 amino acids long.

This clonotype came up once. The J gene is TRBJ1-2, the V gene TRBV6-5; 8 nucleotides line up with TRBD1. The CDR3 length is 15 residues. Germline CDR1 is MNHEY and CDR2 is SVGAGI. J was trimmed by 3 bases and V by 1 base; bases with no gene match: 4. The CDR3 region is CASSYFGQGHYGYTF. The CDR3 region has the DNA TGTGCCAGCAGTTACTTTGGACAGGGACACTATGGCTACACCTTC.